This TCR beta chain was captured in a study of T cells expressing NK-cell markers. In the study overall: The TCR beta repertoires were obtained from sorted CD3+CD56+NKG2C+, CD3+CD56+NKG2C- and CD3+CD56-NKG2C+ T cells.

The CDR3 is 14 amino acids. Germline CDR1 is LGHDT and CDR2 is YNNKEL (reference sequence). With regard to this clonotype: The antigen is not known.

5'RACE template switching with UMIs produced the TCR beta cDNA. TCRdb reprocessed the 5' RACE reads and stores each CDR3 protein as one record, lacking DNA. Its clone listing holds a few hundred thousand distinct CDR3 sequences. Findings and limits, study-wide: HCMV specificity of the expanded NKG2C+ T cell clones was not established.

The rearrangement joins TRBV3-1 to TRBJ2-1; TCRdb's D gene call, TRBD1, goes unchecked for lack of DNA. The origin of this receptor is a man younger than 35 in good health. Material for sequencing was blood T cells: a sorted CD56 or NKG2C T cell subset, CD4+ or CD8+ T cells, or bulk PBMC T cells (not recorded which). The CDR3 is CASSHGDRYNEQFF.